This paragraph reports one TCR beta chain. This clonotype was detected ten times or more. The clone's antigen remains unknown. No qualities accompany the bases; no much larger clone lies one base away. The entry originates in a study of patients with pleural tuberculosis (dated by TCRdb to the mid-2010s). Sequencing took place on an Illumina Genome Analyzer IIx. TCRdb reprocessed the public reads (quality trimming at Q25 with fastp, clone calling with MiXCR) and kept in-frame beta chains. Here each entry gathers all rows of one CDR3 protein and keeps the most common genes and DNA. The sample records 40,000 to 55,000 distinct CDR3 sequences, 5.5% to 8% of which are singletons. Of the sample, roughly 15% is held by the ten largest clones. CDR3 length: 15 amino acids, cysteine to phenylalanine. CDR3 DNA only is kept here, 45 bases in frame from base 1. For CDR1 and CDR2, the germline V gene lists MDHEN and SYDVKM. After removal of 6 bases from V and 0 bases from J, the junction retains 4 bases not matched to a gene.

The clonotype originates from a human donor with pleural tuberculosis. The chain employs TRBV28 and TRBJ1-4, and 7 junctional nucleotides match TRBD1. The nucleotide sequence is given as TGTGCCAGCAGGGCAGGGGGTCCAACTAATGAAAAACTGTTTTTT. The encoded protein is CASRAGGPTNEKLFF.